These T cell receptor beta chains were read from a single sample in a study of T cells in Graves' hyperthyroidism and ophthalmopathy. In TCRdb, the multiplex PCR reads were re-called with MiXCR into one record per CDR3 protein. The table includes 750,000 to 900,000 distinct CDR3 sequences, over 35% detected once. Sequencing was done on a sample of blood. Receptor source: a man between 18 and 29 years old with Graves' hyperthyroidism. CDR3s include the opening cysteine and the closing phenylalanine or tryptophan. D genes are given only for firm matches. Not every row has a clone size; where given, it reads once, few, many or a size class.

>-|-|TRBJ1-6|TRBV10-3
CALRGAPNSPIHF
TGTGCCCTCCGGGGGGCCCCTAATTCACCCATCCACTTT
>TRBD1|-|TRBJ2-2|TRBV2
CASEGDRPNTGELFF
TGTGCCAGCGAGGGGGACAGACCGAACACCGGGGAGCTGTTTTTT
>-|-|TRBJ1-5|TRBV2
CASSARISNQPQHF
TGTGCCAGCAGTGCTAGAATCAGCAATCAGCCCCAGCATTTT
>-|-|TRBJ2-2|TRBV5-1
CASSLRPKATGELFF
TGCGCCAGCAGCTTGCGCCCTAAGGCCACCGGGGAGCTGTTTTTT
>TRBD2|few|TRBJ2-3|TRBV19
CASSALAGGADTQYF
TGTGCCAGTAGTGCTCTAGCGGGAGGGGCAGATACGCAGTATTTT
>TRBD1|-|TRBJ1-4|TRBV12-3/TRBV12-4
CASSLGQGMGNEKLFF
TGTGCCAGCAGTTTGGGACAGGGAATGGGGAATGAAAAACTGTTTTTT
>TRBD1|many|TRBJ2-7|TRBV7-8
CATTTGTGGLEQYF
TGTGCCACTACGACCGGGACAGGGGGCCTCGAGCAGTACTTC
>-|few|TRBJ1-5|TRBV6-5
CASSSGPSGNQPQHF
TGTGCCAGCAGCTCGGGGCCGTCCGGCAATCAGCCCCAGCATTTT
>-|many|TRBJ1-3|TRBV5-6
CASSLDRANTIYF
TGTGCCAGCAGCTTGGACAGGGCAAACACCATATATTTT
>-|few|TRBJ1-1|TRBV20-1
CSARDLADSEAFF
TGCAGTGCTAGAGATCTGGCGGATAGTGAAGCTTTCTTT
>TRBD1|few|TRBJ1-1|TRBV12-3/TRBV12-4
CASSFQGARTIRGAFF
TGTGCCAGCAGTTTCCAGGGGGCGCGAACAATCCGGGGAGCTTTCTTT
>TRBD1|few|TRBJ2-5|TRBV5-8
CASSQGQVQETQYF
TGTGCCAGCAGCCAGGGACAGGTCCAAGAGACCCAGTACTTC
>-|-|TRBJ2-5|TRBV5-1
CAIRPKGGQETQYF
TGCGCCATACGGCCGAAGGGGGGCCAAGAGACCCAGTACTTC
>-|many|TRBJ1-6|TRBV5-4
CASSLVGTASPLHF
TGTGCCAGCAGCTTGGTGGGGACTGCTTCACCCCTCCACTTT
>TRBD2|once|TRBJ2-7|TRBV9
CASSEGLAAFSYEQYF
TGTGCCAGCAGCGAAGGACTAGCGGCCTTCTCCTACGAGCAGTACTTC
>-|many|TRBJ1-2|TRBV5-8
CASSLAGGRPLDYTF
TGTGCCAGCAGCTTGGCGGGGGGCAGGCCCCTTGACTACACCTTC
>-|many|TRBJ1-1|TRBV4-1
CASSQQAWGTEAFF
TGCGCCAGCAGTCAGCAGGCCTGGGGCACTGAAGCTTTCTTT
>-|-|TRBJ1-4|TRBV29-1
CSVAGVGETNEKLFF
TGCAGCGTTGCGGGGGTGGGGGAGACTAATGAAAAACTGTTTTTT
>-|-|TRBJ2-7|TRBV4-1
CASSQDSKSARVYEQYF
TGCGCCAGCAGCCAAGATTCGAAGTCGGCTAGAGTGTACGAGCAGTACTTC
>-|-|TRBJ1-6|TRBV6-2/TRBV6-3
CASRKGLTGKGSYNSPLHF
TGTGCCAGCAGGAAAGGCTTGACAGGAAAGGGCTCCTATAATTCACCCCTCCACTTT
>-|many|TRBJ2-7|TRBV7-9
CASGAPSEQYF
TGTGCCAGCGGCGCCCCGAGTGAGCAGTACTTC
>TRBD1|few|TRBJ2-5|TRBV7-9
CASSQTGGRETQYF
TGTGCCAGCAGCCAGACAGGGGGCCGGGAGACCCAGTACTTC
>-|many|TRBJ1-2|TRBV20-1
CSARGDAFYGYTF
TGCAGTGCTAGAGGGGATGCCTTCTATGGCTACACCTTC
>-|few|TRBJ2-7|TRBV19
CASSISALGTYEQYF
TGTGCCAGTAGTATTTCGGCCTTAGGGACCTACGAGCAGTACTTC
>-|few|TRBJ1-3|TRBV7-9
CASSFTSLGGTGNTIYF
TGTGCCAGCAGCTTCACTTCTCTGGGGGGGACTGGAAACACCATATATTTT
>TRBD1|few|TRBJ1-1|TRBV5-1
CASSLEQGVTEAFF
TGCGCCAGCAGCTTGGAACAGGGGGTCACTGAAGCTTTCTTT
>-|many|TRBJ1-1|TRBV7-9
CASSGEFGQRNTEAFF
TGTGCCAGCAGCGGCGAGTTCGGACAGAGGAACACTGAAGCTTTCTTT
>-|-|TRBJ2-7|TRBV7-9
CASSLGGPHEQYF
TGTGCCAGCAGCTTGGGCGGACCCCACGAGCAGTACTTC
>TRBD1|-|TRBJ1-1|TRBV12-3/TRBV12-4
CASRSGGQGNTEAFF
TGTGCCAGCAGGTCCGGGGGACAGGGTAACACTGAAGCTTTCTTT
>-|few|TRBJ1-1|TRBV12-3/TRBV12-4
CASSPRMVEAFF
TGTGCCAGCAGTCCTCGGATGGTTGAAGCTTTCTTT
>-|-|TRBJ2-7|TRBV19
CASTLRDGPYEQYF
TGTGCCAGTACCCTCCGGGACGGACCCTACGAGCAGTACTTC
>-|-|TRBJ1-5|TRBV10-3
CASKTQGGPLNQPQHF
TGTGCCAGCAAGACCCAGGGCGGCCCCCTCAATCAGCCCCAGCATTTT
>-|-|TRBJ2-7|TRBV6-4
CARDLPTYEQYF
TGTGCCAGGGACTTACCTACCTACGAGCAGTACTTC
>TRBD1|-|TRBJ1-2|TRBV20-1
CSASDREYGYTF
TGCAGTGCTTCAGACAGGGAGTATGGCTACACCTTC
>-|-|TRBJ1-5|TRBV7-2
CASSLSVTNQPQHF
TGTGCCAGCAGTTTAAGTGTCACGAATCAGCCCCAGCATTTT
>-|few|TRBJ1-3|TRBV9
CASSTQEGSGNTIYF
TGTGCCAGCAGTACCCAAGAAGGTTCCGGAAACACCATATATTTT
>TRBD1|-|TRBJ1-1|TRBV25-1
CASSFPRTGITEAFF
TGTGCCAGCAGCTTCCCACGGACAGGGATCACTGAAGCTTTCTTT
>TRBD1|-|TRBJ1-2|TRBV7-7
CASSAMGGQGYGYTF
TGTGCTAGCAGCGCCATGGGGGGACAGGGCTACGGCTACACCTTC
>TRBD2|few|TRBJ2-7|TRBV9
CASSVDGAGRAEQYF
TGTGCCAGCAGCGTGGACGGTGCAGGGAGGGCCGAGCAGTACTTC
>-|many|TRBJ2-7|TRBV20-1
CSALQLTGYEQYF
TGCAGTGCTCTACAGCTGACGGGGTACGAGCAGTACTTC